The TCR beta chain described here comes from a study of OX40 agonist ivuxolimab in advanced cancers. Describing the broader study: Ivuxolimab, which targeted the costimulatory receptor OX40 (CD134), was an agonistic, fully human IgG2 monoclonal antibody. The point of sequencing TCRbeta in the periphery was to test whether ivuxolimab changed TCR sequence diversity and drove clonal T-cell expansion. Patients were allowed to have had prior anti-PD-1, anti-PD-L1 or anti-CTLA-4 therapy, and 40% to 45% of the dose-escalation patients had previously received checkpoint inhibitors. Among the 50 to 55 dose-escalation patients, some 20 had hepatocellular carcinoma, some 15 melanoma, 9 renal cell carcinoma and 9 head and neck cancer. Intravenous ivuxolimab was administered to patients every 2 weeks at six dose levels: 0.01, 0.1, 0.3, 1.5, 3 and 10 mg/kg. In the dose-escalation cohort, 82.7% of patients were male, and the mean age was approximately 60 years with a range of roughly 20 to 85. The paper describes the monotherapy dose-escalation part (N of about 52 patients) of the phase I trial of ivuxolimab. Three dose-escalation patients achieved partial responses, one with hepatocellular carcinoma and two with cutaneous melanoma. The investigation overall reported the following: Low levels of normalized T-cell clonal expansion were also shown by some nonresponding patients. In the 0.1-3.0 mg/kg groups, partial responders had among the lowest normalized peripheral clonal expansion, particularly in CD8+ T cells. At doses from 0.1 to 3.0 mg/kg, clonal expansion was seen in both CD4+ and CD8+ blood T cells between baseline and week 6. On average, CD8+ T cells showed more expanded clones than CD4+ T cells after ivuxolimab. The antigen specificity of the clonally expanded peripheral T cells was not determined.

Genomic DNA was extracted from sorted cells for sequencing of the TCRbeta CDR3 region. TCRbeta CDR3 regions were sequenced using the immunoSEQ Assay. TCRdb re-hosts the immuneACCESS table, in-frame sequences only. Its copies lack some clones; in the studies checked, an unresolved V gene accounts for under half of them, and the cause for the rest is not known. The sample includes approximately 74,000 clones, with 90% to 95% observed a single time. The leading ten clones occupy around 0.3% of the sample. As concerns this clone: The clone's antigen remains unknown. Per-base quality was not reported, and no clone a single base away is much larger than it.

The trial excluded patients who had a history of autoimmune disease or were on systemic immunosuppression. Peripheral blood for TCR sequencing was collected from all dose cohorts at baseline, on cycle 4 day 1, and on cycle 7 day 1. Samples came from an open-label, multicenter, first-in-human phase I dose-escalation trial of ivuxolimab. The trial enrolled adults with locally advanced or metastatic head and neck squamous cell, hepatocellular, melanoma or renal cell carcinoma. Before TCR sequencing, CD4+ T cells and CD8+ T cells from peripheral blood were sorted into separate populations. This TCR was recovered from an adult with an advanced solid tumor such as melanoma, head and neck, liver or kidney cancer. Sequenced material: CD4+ or CD8+ T cells sorted from blood, taken in a trial of the OX40 agonist ivuxolimab.

The CDR3 loop reads CASTQTGQSGELFF. The nucleotide sequence is given as TGTGCCAGCACTCAAACGGGACAGTCCGGGGAGCTGTTTTTT. The chain joins TRBV2 to TRBJ2-2, with TRBD1 matching 7 junction bases. Trimming leaves V shorter by 7 bases and J shorter by 6 bases, with the junction holding 8 bases beyond the gene matches. The germline V gene yields SNHLY for CDR1 and FYNNEI for CDR2. From its cysteine to its phenylalanine, the CDR3 spans 14 amino acids. The DNA shown is the 42-base CDR3, in frame from base 1.